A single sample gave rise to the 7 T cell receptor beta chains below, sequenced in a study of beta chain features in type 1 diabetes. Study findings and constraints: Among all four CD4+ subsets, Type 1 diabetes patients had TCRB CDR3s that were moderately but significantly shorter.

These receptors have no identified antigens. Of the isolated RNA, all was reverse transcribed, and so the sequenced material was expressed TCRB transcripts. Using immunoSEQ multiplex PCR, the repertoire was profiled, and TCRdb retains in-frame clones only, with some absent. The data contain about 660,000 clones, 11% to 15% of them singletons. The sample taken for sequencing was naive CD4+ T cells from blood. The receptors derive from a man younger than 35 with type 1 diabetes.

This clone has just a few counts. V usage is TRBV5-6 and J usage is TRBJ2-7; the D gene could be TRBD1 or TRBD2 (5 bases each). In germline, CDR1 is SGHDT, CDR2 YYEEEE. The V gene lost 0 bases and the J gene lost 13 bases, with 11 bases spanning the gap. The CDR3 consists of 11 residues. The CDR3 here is CASSLEGTYYF. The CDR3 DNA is TGTGCCAGCAGCTTGGAAGGGACCTATTACTTC.

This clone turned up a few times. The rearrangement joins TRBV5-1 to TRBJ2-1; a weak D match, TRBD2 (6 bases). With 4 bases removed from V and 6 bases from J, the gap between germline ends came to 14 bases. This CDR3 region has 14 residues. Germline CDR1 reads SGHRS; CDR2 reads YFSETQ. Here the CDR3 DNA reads TGCGCCAGCAGCGTCGCGGGATCTGTCAATGAGCAGTTCTTC. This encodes CASSVAGSVNEQFF.

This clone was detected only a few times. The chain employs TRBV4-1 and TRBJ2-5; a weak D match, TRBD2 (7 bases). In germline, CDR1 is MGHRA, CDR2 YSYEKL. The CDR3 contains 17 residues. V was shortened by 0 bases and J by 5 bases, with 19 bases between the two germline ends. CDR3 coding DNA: TGCGCCAGCAGCCAAGATGGGGGGGACATCCACCTGGAGACCCAGTACTTC. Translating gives CASSQDGGDIHLETQYF.

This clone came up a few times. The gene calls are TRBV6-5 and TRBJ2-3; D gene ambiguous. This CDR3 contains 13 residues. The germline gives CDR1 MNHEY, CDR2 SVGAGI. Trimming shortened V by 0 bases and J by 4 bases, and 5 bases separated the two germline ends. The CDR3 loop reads CASSYSRPDTQYF. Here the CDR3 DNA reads TGTGCCAGCAGTTACTCGAGGCCAGATACGCAGTATTTT.

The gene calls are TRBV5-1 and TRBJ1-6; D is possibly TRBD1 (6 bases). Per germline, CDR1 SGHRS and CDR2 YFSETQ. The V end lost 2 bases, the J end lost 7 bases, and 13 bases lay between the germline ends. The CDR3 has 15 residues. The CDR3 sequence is CASSLMGAPNSPLHF. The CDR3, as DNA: TGCGCCAGCAGCTTAATGGGGGCACCGAATTCACCCCTCCACTTT.

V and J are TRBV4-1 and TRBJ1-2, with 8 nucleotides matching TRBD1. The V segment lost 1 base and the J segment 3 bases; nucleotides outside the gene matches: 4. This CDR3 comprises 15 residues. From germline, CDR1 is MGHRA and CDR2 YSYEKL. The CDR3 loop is CASSQGNRGYYGYTF. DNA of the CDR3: TGCGCCAGCAGCCAAGGGAACAGGGGGTACTATGGCTACACCTTC.

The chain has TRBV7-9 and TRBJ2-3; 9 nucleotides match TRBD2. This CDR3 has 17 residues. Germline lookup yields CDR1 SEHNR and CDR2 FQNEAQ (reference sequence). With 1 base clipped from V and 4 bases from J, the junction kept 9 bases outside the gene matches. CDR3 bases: TGTGCCAGCAGCTTAGGGAGATTCGCGGGAGGGCCAGATACGCAGTATTTT. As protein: CASSLGRFAGGPDTQYF.